This T cell receptor (beta chain) was sequenced for a study of T cell responses to AZD1222 COVID-19 vaccine. At the level of the study: Combined were second doses at about 4 or about 12 weeks. Whole-study results and caveats: Only 5 or 6 people who got AZD1222 tested seropositive at baseline.

TCRdb keeps only in-frame clones here, not all; method: immunoSEQ multiplex PCR. This sample has 65,000 to 100,000 clones, with 75% to 85% found just once. A word on this clone: Its antigen is as yet unknown.

The material was peripheral blood, obtained on day 0 of AZD1222 vaccination. The source of this sequence is an adult in good health.

CDR3 nucleotides: TGCGCCAGCAGCTTCACAGGGGGCTCTAATGAAAAACTGTTTTTT. It translates to CASSFTGGSNEKLFF. This rearrangement joins TRBV5-1 to TRBJ1-4, with 9 nucleotides matching TRBD1. CDR1 is SGHRS and CDR2 is YFSETQ in the germline V gene. V gave up 2 bases and J gave up 3 bases; unmatched junction bases: 2. The CDR3 length is 15 residues.